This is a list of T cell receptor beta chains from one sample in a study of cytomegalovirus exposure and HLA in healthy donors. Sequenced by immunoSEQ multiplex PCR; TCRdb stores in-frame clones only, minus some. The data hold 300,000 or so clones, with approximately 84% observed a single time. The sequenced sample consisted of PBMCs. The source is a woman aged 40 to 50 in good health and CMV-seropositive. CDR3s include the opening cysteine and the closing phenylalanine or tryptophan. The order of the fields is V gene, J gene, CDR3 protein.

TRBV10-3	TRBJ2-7	CAISESIVVIYGEQYF
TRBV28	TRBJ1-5	CASSFGPGGTNQPQHF
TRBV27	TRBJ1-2	CASRRGGDRANYGYTF
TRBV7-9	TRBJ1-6	CASSLGPGDLSPLHF
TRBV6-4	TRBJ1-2	CASSDPRDRIKFGYTF
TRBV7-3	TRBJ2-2	CASSTPSGELFF
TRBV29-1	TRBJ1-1	CSVGQGEAFF
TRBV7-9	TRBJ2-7	CASSLAWLADSSYEQYF
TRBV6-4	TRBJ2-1	CASSGLAGANEQFF
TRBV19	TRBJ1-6	CASSPTGGSSYNSPLHF
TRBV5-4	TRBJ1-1	CASRPWGGDRAFF
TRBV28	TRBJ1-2	CASSSPSQNYGYTF
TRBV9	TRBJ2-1	CASSVEARPLENEQFF
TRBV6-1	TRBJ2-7	CASSRLLDSPYEQYF
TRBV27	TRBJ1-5	CASSFFWPGGGTGSNQPQHF
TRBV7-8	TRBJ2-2	CASSPQSGFRGVTGELFF
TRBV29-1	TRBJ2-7	CSVARASRLLSYEQYF
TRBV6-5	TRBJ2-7	CASSYSGQRYEQYF
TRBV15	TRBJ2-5	CATSRDPGVRETQYF
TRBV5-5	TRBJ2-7	CASSPDQGEQYF